This T cell receptor beta chain was found in a study of cytomegalovirus exposure and HLA in healthy donors. PCR was performed using 60 Vbeta and 13 Jbeta primers. Clones were sequenced by immunoSEQ multiplex PCR, and TCRdb holds only the in-frame ones, with some missing. In the table there are 150,000 to 200,000 clones, 77% of which are singletons. Note on this clone: Its specificity is unknown.

General observations from the study: Among the CMV-associated chains, three were confirmed in vitro as specific for CMV antigens.

V lost 4 bases, J lost 3 bases, and 11 bases lay in between. Germline V gene lookup returns CDR1 SGHTA and CDR2 FQGNSA. The CDR3 is 14 amino acids. This chain joins TRBV7-2 and TRBJ2-3; TRBD2 is a possible D gene (5 bases). Sequencing was done on a sample of PBMCs. The origin of this receptor is a woman aged 40 to 50 in good health and CMV-seropositive. CDR3 bases: TGTGCCAGCAGCTCCACCCGGGAAACAGATACGCAGTATTTT. Translated: CASSSTRETDTQYF. Full variable domain (remainder filled in from reference TRBV7-2 and TRBJ2-3): GAGVSQSPSNKVTEKGKDVELRCDPISGHTALYWYRQSLGQGLEFLIYFQGNSAPDKSGLPSDRFSAERTGGSVSTLTIQRTQQEDSAVYLCASSSTRETDTQYFGPGTRLTVL.